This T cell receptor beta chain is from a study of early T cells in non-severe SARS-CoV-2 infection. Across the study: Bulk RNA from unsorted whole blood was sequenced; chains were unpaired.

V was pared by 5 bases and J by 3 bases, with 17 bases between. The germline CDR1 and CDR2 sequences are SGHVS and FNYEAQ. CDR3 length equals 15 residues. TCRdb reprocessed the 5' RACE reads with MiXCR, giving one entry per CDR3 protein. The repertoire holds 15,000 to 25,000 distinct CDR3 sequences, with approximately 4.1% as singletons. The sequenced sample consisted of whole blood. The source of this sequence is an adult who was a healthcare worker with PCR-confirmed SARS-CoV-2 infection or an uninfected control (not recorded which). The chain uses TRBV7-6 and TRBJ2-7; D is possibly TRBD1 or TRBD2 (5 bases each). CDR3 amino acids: CASSARASYFYEQYF. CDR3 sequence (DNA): TGTGCCAGCAGCGCCAGGGCTAGCTATTTCTACGAGCAGTACTTC.